These T cell receptor beta chains were read from a single sample in a study of OX40 agonist ivuxolimab in advanced cancers. Some clones are missing from TCRdb's copy, which holds only in-frame ones; the method was immunoSEQ multiplex PCR. This sample carries 55,000 to 70,000 clones, roughly 86% of them seen once, and the ten largest clones take 2.6%. Sequences were derived from CD4+ or CD8+ T cells sorted from blood, sampled in a trial of the OX40 agonist ivuxolimab. These receptors all stem from an adult with an advanced solid tumor such as melanoma, head and neck, liver or kidney cancer. CDR3s include the opening cysteine and the closing phenylalanine or tryptophan. D genes are given only for firm matches. Clone size, where shown, is once, few, many, or a class for clones that have expanded.

V gene,D gene,clone size,J gene,CDR3 length,CDR3 DNA,CDR3 protein
TRBV19,NA,NA,TRBJ1-5,13,TGTGCCAGTAGTCTGCAGGGAGATCAGCCCCAGCATTTT,CASSLQGDQPQHF
TRBV2,NA,NA,TRBJ2-6,14,TGTGCCAGCAGGGCCGACTCTGGGGCCAACGTCCTGACTTTC,CASRADSGANVLTF
TRBV28,NA,NA,TRBJ1-2,15,TGTGCCAGCAGCCCCGGTTCGGGGTGGGACTATGGCTACACCTTC,CASSPGSGWDYGYTF
TRBV2,NA,NA,TRBJ2-5,13,TGTGCCAGCAACTTGGACTCCGGAGAGACCCAGTACTTC,CASNLDSGETQYF
TRBV4-1,NA,NA,TRBJ1-2,17,TGCGCCAGCAGCCAAGACCTGTTGCCCGGGACGAATTATGGCTACACCTTC,CASSQDLLPGTNYGYTF
TRBV7-6,NA,NA,TRBJ2-1,14,TGTGCCAGCAGCCCAACCGGTTCCGAGGATGAGCAGTTCTTC,CASSPTGSEDEQFF
TRBV6-1,NA,NA,TRBJ2-7,12,TGTGCCAGCAGTGAAGGAGCCTACGAGCAGTACTTC,CASSEGAYEQYF
TRBV7-2,NA,NA,TRBJ1-2,15,TGTGCCAGCAGCCCCACCGGCACGAATAACTATGGCTACACCTTC,CASSPTGTNNYGYTF
TRBV6-6,NA,NA,TRBJ2-5,12,TGTGCCAGCACGGCCAACCAAGAGACCCAGTACTTC,CASTANQETQYF
TRBV7-2,NA,once,TRBJ2-5,13,TGTGCCAGCAGCGGAAAAAAGGGGGAGACCCAGTACTTC,CASSGKKGETQYF
TRBV29-1,TRBD1,NA,TRBJ2-2,16,TGCAGCGTGGGACCGGGACAGGGGATTGGTCCCGGGGAGCTGTTTTTT,CSVGPGQGIGPGELFF
TRBV9,NA,NA,TRBJ1-6,15,TGTGCCAGCAGCCCCAACACGCAGGGTATCTCACCCCTCCACTTT,CASSPNTQGISPLHF
TRBV18,NA,NA,TRBJ2-5,18,TGTGCCAGCTCACCATCGACCGCTCTCGACGGGTACCAAGAGACCCAGTACTTC,CASSPSTALDGYQETQYF
TRBV18,NA,NA,TRBJ1-2,12,TGTGCCAGCTCACTTGACAGGAGTGGCTACACCTTC,CASSLDRSGYTF
TRBV5-1,TRBD2,NA,TRBJ2-3,16,TGCGCCAGCAGAGGGACTAGCGCTACGGGCACAGATACGCAGTATTTT,CASRGTSATGTDTQYF
TRBV7-5,NA,NA,TRBJ2-7,14,TGTGCCAGCAGCACCCGCGGCACAGGGGGGGAGCAGTACTTC,CASSTRGTGGEQYF
TRBV6-5,NA,NA,TRBJ2-7,14,TGTGCCAGCAATGTTGGGGCCAGGTCCGGCGAGCAGTACTTC,CASNVGARSGEQYF
TRBV11-2,NA,NA,TRBJ1-6,15,TGTGCCAGCAGCCCCCGGGTTGACTATAATTCACCCCTCCACTTT,CASSPRVDYNSPLHF
TRBV2,NA,NA,TRBJ1-2,14,TGTGCCAGCAGTGCCAGGGTAGGGGGATATGGCTACACCTTC,CASSARVGGYGYTF
TRBV5-4,NA,NA,TRBJ2-5,12,TGTGCCAGCAGCTTGAATGAAGAGACCCAGTACTTC,CASSLNEETQYF
TRBV2,TRBD2,NA,TRBJ2-2,15,TGTGCCAGCAGTCCTACCGGGACTAGGACCGGGGAGCTGTTTTTT,CASSPTGTRTGELFF
TRBV5-1,NA,NA,TRBJ1-6,15,TGCGCCAGCAGCTTGTTGGGCAGGGGTGGATCACCCCTCCACTTT,CASSLLGRGGSPLHF
TRBV5-1,TRBD2,NA,TRBJ2-7,15,TGCGCCAGCAGCTGGGAGCTAGCGGGGGGGCGGGAGCAGTACTTC,CASSWELAGGREQYF
TRBV7-9,NA,NA,TRBJ2-7,14,TGTGCCAGCAGCTTAGAGGCACCCTCCTACGAGCAGTACTTC,CASSLEAPSYEQYF
TRBV30,TRBD1,NA,TRBJ2-3,15,TGTGCCTGGGCCCGGGACAGGTTGTTAACAGATACGCAGTATTTT,CAWARDRLLTDTQYF
TRBV18,TRBD2,few,TRBJ2-3,20,TGTGCCAGCTCACCATTCGGACCAGCGGGGGCGGCCGGTGGCACAGATACGCAGTATTTT,CASSPFGPAGAAGGTDTQYF
TRBV10-3,NA,NA,TRBJ1-5,15,TGTGCCATCGGAACAGGGCCTTGGGGCAATCAGCCCCAGCATTTT,CAIGTGPWGNQPQHF